The 16 T cell receptor beta chains below all came from one sample that was sequenced in a study of T cells in Graves' hyperthyroidism and ophthalmopathy. Authors of the study amplified TCR beta CDR3 regions from RNA transcripts. When the TCR CDR3 underwent first-round RT-PCR, the HTBI primer set was used. TCRdb fed the multiplex PCR reads into MiXCR, producing one record per CDR3 protein. The profile shows 500,000 to 750,000 distinct CDR3 sequences, approximately 44% of them singletons. Sample: peripheral blood or thyroid tissue (not recorded which). Receptor source: a woman aged 18-35 years with Graves' hyperthyroidism.

This sequence joins TRBV4-1 and TRBJ2-5; 14 bases are a match to TRBD2. The CDR3 covers 18 residues. Per germline, CDR1 MGHRA and CDR2 YSYEKL. V gave up 0 bases and J gave up 2 bases; unmatched junction bases: 5. The CDR3 spells CASSQDLGLAGGQETQYF. CDR3 in DNA: TGCGCCAGCAGCCAAGATTTAGGACTAGCGGGAGGACAAGAGACCCAGTACTTC.

This clonotype was detected many times. The V and J genes are TRBV7-2 and TRBJ1-2; a weak D match, TRBD1 (6 bases). CDR1 and CDR2 (germline): SGHTA, FQGNSA. The CDR3 has 16 residues. V was trimmed by 1 base and J by 1 base, leaving 13 bases between them. CDR3 DNA sequence: TGTGCCAGCAGCTTAGTAGGGTCAGGGGTTAACTATGGCTACACCTTC. It encodes CASSLVGSGVNYGYTF. Together with reference TRBV7-2 and TRBJ1-2, the CDR3 gives the full variable domain: GAGVSQSPSNKVTEKGKDVELRCDPISGHTALYWYRQSLGQGLEFLIYFQGNSAPDKSGLPSDRFSAERTGGSVSTLTIQRTQQEDSAVYLCASSLVGSGVNYGYTFGSGTRLTVV.

This clonotype was counted a few times. Since no conserved phenylalanine or tryptophan closes the CDR3, a read error is the likely cause. The rearrangement joins TRBV4-1 to TRBJ1-2; 10 positions agree with TRBD1. Unmatched junction bases numbered 9, after V lost 4 bases and J lost 4 bases. Germline V gene sequence: CDR1 MGHRA, CDR2 YSYEKL. This CDR3 is built from 16 residues. CDR3 loop: CASSPGTGAGFYGYTL. Here the CDR3 DNA reads TGCGCCAGCAGCCCCGGGACAGGGGCCGGTTTCTATGGCTACACCCTC.

This clonotype was found many times. The chain combines TRBV9 with TRBJ1-4; D possibly corresponds to TRBD1 (6 bases). The CDR3 runs 15 residues. Germline V lookup: CDR1 SGDLS, CDR2 YYNGEE. Between the trimmed V and J ends, which lost 3 bases and 4 bases, there was a span of 13 bases. The CDR3 nucleotides read TGTGCCAGCAGCGGGGCGACAGGCCATAATGAAAAACTGTTTTTT. Protein: CASSGATGHNEKLFF.

This clonotype was picked up many times. This rearrangement joins TRBV5-5 to TRBJ2-5; D uncertain. Trimming pared 3 bases from V and 1 base from J, leaving 10 bases between. The CDR3 sequence is 14 residues long. From germline, CDR1 is SGHKS and CDR2 YYEKEE (reference sequence). The CDR3 loop is CASSSGLTQETQYF. The CDR3 coding sequence is TGTGCCAGCAGCTCCGGGCTCACCCAAGAGACCCAGTACTTC.

J is TRBJ1-6 and V is TRBV19; weak D call: TRBD1 (5 bases). Germline V gene sequence: CDR1 LNHDA, CDR2 SQIVND (reference sequence). The CDR3 covers 14 residues. Between the trimmed V and J ends, which lost 9 bases and 13 bases, there was a span of 22 bases. The CDR3 here is CASKGGVGEQPLHF. The CDR3 DNA reads as TGTGCCAGCAAGGGCGGGGTAGGGGAACAGCCCCTCCACTTT. The full variable domain, with the rest looked up from reference TRBV19 and TRBJ1-6, is DGGITQSPKYLFRKEGQNVTLSCEQNLNHDAMYWYRQDPGQGLRLIYYSQIVNDFQKGDIAEGYSVSREKKESFPLTVTSAQKNPTAFYLCASKGGVGEQPLHFGNGTRLTVT.

In regard to this clonotype: A much larger clonotype is one base distant, so this may be a read error. The V call is TRBV27, the J call TRBJ1-1, with D unclear. CDR1 is MNHEY, CDR2 SMNVEV, per germline (reference sequence). CDR3 length: 11 residues. CDR3 region: CASRFGGLALF. Here the CDR3 DNA reads TGTGCCAGCAGATTCGGCGGTTTAGCTTTATTT.

This clonotype was counted a single time. The gene calls are TRBV12-3 or TRBV12-4 and TRBJ2-7, with D perhaps given as TRBD1 or TRBD2 (5 bases each). The length of the CDR3 is 13 residues. The V end lost 6 bases, the J end lost 6 bases, and 15 bases lay between the germline ends. CDR3 residues: CASRPGSAGEQYF. As DNA, the CDR3 is TGTGCCAGCAGACCAGGGTCCGCGGGCGAGCAGTACTTC.

To note about this clonotype: This may come from a read error, since a much larger clone is one base off. V gene TRBV7-3 combines with J gene TRBJ2-7; 10 bases match TRBD2. CDR3 size: 15 residues. Germline V gene lookup returns CDR1 SGHTA and CDR2 FQGTGA. The CDR3 region has the DNA TGCGCCAGCAGCCAAAGTATACTAGCGGGATCCGAGCGGTACTTC. Translating gives CASSQSILAGSERYF.

This clonotype was seen only a few times. The chain uses TRBV30 and TRBJ2-5; 7 bases match TRBD1. Germline V gene lookup returns CDR1 GTSNPN and CDR2 SVGIG (reference sequence). This CDR3 is built from 12 residues. V was pared by 3 bases and J by 3 bases, with 1 base of the junction left unmatched. Here the CDR3 reads CAWRTGEETQYF. The DNA for the CDR3 is TGTGCCTGGAGAACAGGGGAAGAGACCCAGTACTTC.

This clonotype was recorded many times. This chain uses TRBV3-1 with TRBJ1-2; tentatively, D is TRBD1 (6 bases). The germline V and J ends were trimmed by 3 bases and 4 bases, with 15 bases remaining between them. Germline V gives CDR1 LGHDT, CDR2 YNNKEL (reference sequence). The CDR3 loop spans 15 amino acids. CDR3: CASSQEPGQLYGYTF. For the CDR3, the DNA is TGTGCCAGCAGCCAGGAGCCCGGACAGCTCTATGGCTACACCTTC.

The genes are TRBV11-2 and TRBJ2-7, with TRBD2 identical over 7 bases. V gave up 5 bases and J gave up 5 bases; unmatched junction bases: 9. From germline, CDR1 is SGHAT and CDR2 FQNNGV. The CDR3 totals 14 residues. The CDR3 DNA is TGTGCCAGCAGCCTCTGGGACGGGAGGCACGAGCAGTACTTC. It is translated as CASSLWDGRHEQYF.

The gene calls are TRBV4-2 and TRBJ2-2; maybe TRBD1 (5 bases). The CDR3 spans 16 residues. Germline V CDR1 and CDR2: LGHNA, YNFKEQ. V lost 0 bases and J 4 bases, leaving 12 bases between the germline ends. The CDR3 nucleotides are TGTGCCAGCAGCCAAGAGGCAGGGTGGGTCACCGGGGAGCTGTTTTTT. The encoded protein is CASSQEAGWVTGELFF.

This clonotype was counted many times. The rearrangement links TRBV4-3 to TRBJ1-5, with D possibly matching TRBD1 (5 bases). Germline V lookup: CDR1 LGHNA, CDR2 YSLEER. CDR3 length equals 15 residues. Trimming took off 0 bases at V and 4 bases at J, with 10 bases between the two ends. CDR3 region: CASSQDQDMNQPQHF. DNA for the CDR3: TGCGCCAGCAGCCAAGATCAGGACATGAATCAGCCCCAGCATTTT.

The V and J genes are TRBV9 and TRBJ2-7; unclear D gene. The J call could be wrong; TRBJ2-1 is a better fit for the DNA end. The CDR3 totals 15 residues. Germline CDR1 is SGDLS and CDR2 is YYNGEE. CDR3 coding DNA: TGTGCCAGCAGCGATACCGGGTCTTCGAGGAATGAGCAGTTCTTC. Protein: CASSDTGSSRNEQFF.

The genes are TRBV5-6 and TRBJ1-1; D is unresolved. This CDR3 region has 13 residues. V lost 0 bases and J 6 bases, leaving 9 bases between the germline ends. CDR1 SGHDT and CDR2 YYEEEE come from the germline V gene. Written as DNA, the CDR3 is TGTGCCAGCAGCTTGGTATGCGGGTCTGAAGCTTTCTTT. Encoded protein: CASSLVCGSEAFF.